The T cell receptor (beta chain) under discussion was sequenced for a study of blood T cells in healthy people across ages. Study-level points and caveats: Researchers deemed the diversity estimates from one million T cells underestimates.

This clonotype has a handful of counts. The antigen is not known. Together with a sample-barcoded 5' primer, a J-beta primer mix was included in a second PCR lasting about 7 to 11 cycles. From the 5' RACE reads, TCRdb called clonotypes with MiXCR, one entry per CDR3 protein. The table includes over 1,500,000 distinct CDR3 sequences, 35% to 50% detected once. The receptor was derived from a human donor in good health. The sequenced material came from blood.

The CDR3 is CSASPGQGGEKLFF. CDR3 nucleotide sequence: TGCAGTGCTAGCCCGGGACAGGGAGGTGAAAAACTGTTTTTT. The chain employs TRBV20-1 and TRBJ1-4; 9 positions agree with TRBD1. With V trimmed by 3 bases and J by 7 bases, 6 bases remained unmatched. The CDR3 extends over 14 amino acids. Germline CDR1 and CDR2: DFQATT and SNEGSKA (reference sequence).